The clone carrying this T cell receptor (beta chain) was counted between two and nine times. Its antigen remains unidentified. The source of the sample is a study of response to subunit inactivated influenza vaccine. The V segment lost 1 base and the J segment 2 bases; nucleotides outside the gene matches: 8. Germline V gene sequence: CDR1 LNHDA, CDR2 SQIVND (reference sequence). The CDR3 spans 17 residues. MiXCR, run by TCRdb on the RT-PCR reads, gives a single entry per CDR3 protein. The sample carries roughly 570,000 distinct CDR3 sequences, less than 15% recorded once. Study results and limitations: T cells newly recruited by each seasonal influenza vaccination are few, the authors suggested.

Sequences were derived from PBMCs from blood, sampled roughly 13 days after vaccination. The V and J genes are TRBV19 and TRBJ2-1; 7 bases are a match to TRBD2. The TCR sequence derives from a man over 45 who received an inactivated influenza vaccine. The CDR3 DNA reads as TGTGCCAGTAGTATAGGGAGCGGGATCCCCGCCTACAATGAGCAGTTCTTC. This sequence encodes CASSIGSGIPAYNEQFF.